A selection of T cell receptor beta chains follows, all from one sample in a study of T cell responses to AZD1222 COVID-19 vaccine. Sequenced by immunoSEQ multiplex PCR; TCRdb stores in-frame clones only, minus some. The table has about 130,000 clones, under 95% seen once; the top ten hold approximately 2%. This specimen consisted of peripheral blood, obtained on day 0 of AZD1222 vaccination. The receptors come from an adult in good health. Both conserved end residues are part of each CDR3. The D gene is left open where the match is weak. Not all rows give a size; the values are once, few, many and, for expanded clones, a class.

j_call	d_call	clone_size	v_call	cdr3_nt	cdr3_aa
TRBJ2-2	NA	NA	TRBV5-1	TGCGCCAGCAGCTTGCTACGTAACACCGGGGAGCTGTTTTTT	CASSLLRNTGELFF
TRBJ1-6	NA	NA	TRBV4-2	TGTGCCAGCAGCCAAGATCAAGGCACCATGGATTCACCCCTCCACTTT	CASSQDQGTMDSPLHF
TRBJ2-3	TRBD2	NA	TRBV3-1/TRBV3-2	TGTGCCAGCAGGGGCGGGGGGGCCTACACAGATACGCAGTATTTT	CASRGGGAYTDTQYF
TRBJ1-5	NA	NA	TRBV5-1	TGCGCCAGCAGCTTAACTACAGGGCGCCAGCCCCAGCATTTT	CASSLTTGRQPQHF
TRBJ2-3	TRBD2	NA	TRBV7-2	TGTGCCAGCAGGGTTCTTAGCGGGGGGGCCCTTGGGACAGATACGCAGTATTTT	CASRVLSGGALGTDTQYF
TRBJ1-5	NA	once	TRBV28	TGTGCCAGCTCGATGGCTAATAATCAGCCCCAGCATTTT	CASSMANNQPQHF
TRBJ1-5	NA	NA	TRBV7-2	TGTGCCAGCAGCTCCGGCGGGGGGGTTCTTATTTCGCCCCAGCATTTT	CASSSGGGVLISPQHF
TRBJ2-5	NA	NA	TRBV5-1	TGCGCCAGCAGCTTGAGGGGGGGTTTATCGACCCAGTACTTC	CASSLRGGLSTQYF
TRBJ1-5	NA	NA	TRBV3-1/TRBV3-2	TGTGCCAGCAGCCAAGCTCTTGATCAGCCCCAGCATTTT	CASSQALDQPQHF
TRBJ2-7	NA	NA	TRBV7-2	TGTGCCAGCAGGCCGACCGGGACTGGGTTATACGAGCAGTACTTC	CASRPTGTGLYEQYF
TRBJ1-2	TRBD1	NA	TRBV6-5	TGTGCCAGCAGGGAGACAGGGAACTATGGCTACACCTTC	CASRETGNYGYTF
TRBJ2-3	TRBD2	NA	TRBV4-2	TGTGCCAGCAGCCAAGATAAGGGCCTAGCGGGGTTCACAGATACGCAGTATTTT	CASSQDKGLAGFTDTQYF
TRBJ2-2	NA	NA	TRBV3-1/TRBV3-2	TGTGCCAGCAGATCTGCCGGGGAGCTGTTTTTT	CASRSAGELFF
TRBJ2-7	NA	NA	TRBV2	TGTGCCAGCAGTGAAGACAGGAACTCCTACGAGCAGTACTTC	CASSEDRNSYEQYF
TRBJ2-1	TRBD2	once	TRBV5-6	TGTGCCAGCAGCATAAAACCGGGGGGGCAGTTCTTC	CASSIKPGGQFF
TRBJ2-2	TRBD1	NA	TRBV28	TGTGCCAGCAGTCCTCGACAGGGGGTTAGCGGGGAGCTGTTTTTT	CASSPRQGVSGELFF